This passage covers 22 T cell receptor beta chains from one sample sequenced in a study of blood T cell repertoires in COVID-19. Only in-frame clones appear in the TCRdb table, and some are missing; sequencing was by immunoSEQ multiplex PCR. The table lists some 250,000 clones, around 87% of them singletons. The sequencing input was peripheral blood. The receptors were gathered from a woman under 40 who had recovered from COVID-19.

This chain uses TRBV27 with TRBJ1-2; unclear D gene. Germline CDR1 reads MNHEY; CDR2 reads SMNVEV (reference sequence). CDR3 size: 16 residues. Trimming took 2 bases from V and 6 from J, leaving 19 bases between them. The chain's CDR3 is CASSLTFFQEADGYTF. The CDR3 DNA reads TGTGCCAGCAGTTTAACTTTTTTCCAGGAGGCTGATGGCTACACCTTC.

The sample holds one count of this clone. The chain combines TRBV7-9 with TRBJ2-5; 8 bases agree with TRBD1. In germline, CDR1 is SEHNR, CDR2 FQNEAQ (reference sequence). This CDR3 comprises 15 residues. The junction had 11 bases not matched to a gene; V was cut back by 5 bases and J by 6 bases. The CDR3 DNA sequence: TGTGCCAGCAGCCCGCGACGGACAGGGCCCAAGACCCAGTACTTC. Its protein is CASSPRRTGPKTQYF.

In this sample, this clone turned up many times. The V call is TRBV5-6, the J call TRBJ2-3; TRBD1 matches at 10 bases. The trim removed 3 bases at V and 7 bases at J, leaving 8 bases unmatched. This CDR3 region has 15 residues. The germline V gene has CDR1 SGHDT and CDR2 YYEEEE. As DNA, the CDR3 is TGTGCCAGCAGCTATACGGGACAGGGGAGGAATACGCAGTATTTT. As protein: CASSYTGQGRNTQYF.

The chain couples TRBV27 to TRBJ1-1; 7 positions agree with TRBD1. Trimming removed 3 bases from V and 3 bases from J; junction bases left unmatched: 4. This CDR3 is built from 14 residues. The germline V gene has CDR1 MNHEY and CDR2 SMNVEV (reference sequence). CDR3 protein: CASSFRDRDTEAFF. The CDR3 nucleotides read TGTGCCAGCAGTTTCCGGGACAGAGACACTGAAGCTTTCTTT.

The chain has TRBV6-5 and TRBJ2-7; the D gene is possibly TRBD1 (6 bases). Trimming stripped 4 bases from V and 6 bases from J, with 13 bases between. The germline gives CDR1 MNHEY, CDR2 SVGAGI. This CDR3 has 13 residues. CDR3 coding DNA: TGTGCCAGCAGTTTTCTACAGGGTCTCGAGCAGTACTTC. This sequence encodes CASSFLQGLEQYF.

The CDR3 sequence is CASSLDRYNEQFF. In DNA, the CDR3 is TGTGCCAGCAGCCTAGACAGGTACAATGAGCAGTTCTTC. V usage is TRBV7-3 and J usage is TRBJ2-1, with a weak D call TRBD1 (6 bases). With 5 bases removed from V and 4 bases from J, the gap between germline ends came to 9 bases. This CDR3 region has 13 residues. Germline V gene lookup returns CDR1 SGHTA and CDR2 FQGTGA.

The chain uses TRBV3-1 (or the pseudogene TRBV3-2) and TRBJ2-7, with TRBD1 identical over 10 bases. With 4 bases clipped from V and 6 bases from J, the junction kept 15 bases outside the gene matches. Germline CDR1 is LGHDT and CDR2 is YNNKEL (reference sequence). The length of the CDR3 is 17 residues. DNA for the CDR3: TGTGCCAGCAGCCCGTTAGGACAGGGGGTTGGGACCTGCGAGCAGTACTTC. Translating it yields CASSPLGQGVGTCEQYF.

The CDR3 coding sequence is TGTGCCAGCATCCCGGACAGTGTCACTGAAGCTTTCTTT. Protein sequence: CASIPDSVTEAFF. This chain connects TRBV5-4 to TRBJ1-1, with D tentatively TRBD1 (6 bases). The V gene's germline CDR1 is SGHNT and CDR2 YYREEE (reference sequence). The CDR3 runs to 13 residues. V was pared by 6 bases and J by 4 bases, with 13 bases between.

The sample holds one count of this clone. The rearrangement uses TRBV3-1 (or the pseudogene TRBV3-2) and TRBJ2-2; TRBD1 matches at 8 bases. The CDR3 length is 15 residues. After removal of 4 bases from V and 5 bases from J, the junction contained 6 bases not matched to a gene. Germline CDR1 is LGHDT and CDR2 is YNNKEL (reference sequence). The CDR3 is CASSRTTGVTGELFF. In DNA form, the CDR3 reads TGTGCCAGCAGCCGAACGACAGGGGTTACCGGGGAGCTGTTTTTT.

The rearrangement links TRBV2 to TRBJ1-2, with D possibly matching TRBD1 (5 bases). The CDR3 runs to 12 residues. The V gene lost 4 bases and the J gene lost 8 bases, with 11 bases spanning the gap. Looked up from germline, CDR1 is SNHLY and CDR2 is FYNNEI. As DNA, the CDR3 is TGTGCCAGCAGTGGGGACTCAGGAGGCTACACCTTC. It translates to CASSGDSGGYTF.

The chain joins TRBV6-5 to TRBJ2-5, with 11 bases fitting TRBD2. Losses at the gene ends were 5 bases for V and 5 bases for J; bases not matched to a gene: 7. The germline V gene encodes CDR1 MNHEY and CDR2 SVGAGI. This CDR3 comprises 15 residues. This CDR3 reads CASSPRLAGLETQYF. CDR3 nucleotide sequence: TGTGCCAGCAGTCCCCGACTAGCGGGGTTGGAGACCCAGTACTTC.

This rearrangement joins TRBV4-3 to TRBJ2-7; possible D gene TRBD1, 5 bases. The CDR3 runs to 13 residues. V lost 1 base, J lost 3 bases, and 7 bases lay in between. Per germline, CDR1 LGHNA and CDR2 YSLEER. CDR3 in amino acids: CASSQGRVYEQYF. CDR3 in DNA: TGCGCCAGCAGCCAAGGCAGGGTCTACGAGCAGTACTTC.

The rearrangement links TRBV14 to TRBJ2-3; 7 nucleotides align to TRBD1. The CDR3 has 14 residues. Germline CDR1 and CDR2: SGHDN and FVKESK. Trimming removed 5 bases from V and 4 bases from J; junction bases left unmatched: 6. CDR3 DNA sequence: TGTGCCAGCAGCTCCGGGACAGCTTCAGATACGCAGTATTTT. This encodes CASSSGTASDTQYF. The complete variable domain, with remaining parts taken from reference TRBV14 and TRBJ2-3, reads EAGVTQFPSHSVIEKGQTVTLRCDPISGHDNLYWYRRVMGKEIKFLLHFVKESKQDESGMPNNRFLAERTGGTYSTLKVQPAELEDSGVYFCASSSGTASDTQYFGPGTRLTVL.

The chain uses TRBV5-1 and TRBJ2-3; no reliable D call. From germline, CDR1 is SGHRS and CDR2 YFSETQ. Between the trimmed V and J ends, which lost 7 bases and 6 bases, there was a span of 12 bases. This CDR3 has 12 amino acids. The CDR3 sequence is CASPYCEDTQYF. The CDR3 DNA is TGCGCCAGCCCTTATTGCGAGGATACGCAGTATTTT.

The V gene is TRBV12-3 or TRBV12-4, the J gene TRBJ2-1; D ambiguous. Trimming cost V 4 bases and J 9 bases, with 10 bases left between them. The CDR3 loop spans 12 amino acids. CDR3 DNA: TGTGCCAGCAGTTCCCTCCCCAGTGAGCAGTTCTTC. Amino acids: CASSSLPSEQFF.

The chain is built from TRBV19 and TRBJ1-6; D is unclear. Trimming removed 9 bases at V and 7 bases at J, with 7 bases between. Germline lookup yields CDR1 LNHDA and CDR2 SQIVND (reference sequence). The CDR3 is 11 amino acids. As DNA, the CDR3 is TGTGCCAGCTACAGCAATTCACCCCTCCACTTT. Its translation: CASYSNSPLHF.

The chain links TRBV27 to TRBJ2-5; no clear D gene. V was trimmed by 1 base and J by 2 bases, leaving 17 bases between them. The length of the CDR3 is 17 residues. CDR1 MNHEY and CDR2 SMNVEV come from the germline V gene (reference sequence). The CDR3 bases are TGTGCCAGCAGTTTATACCCGACTCCTCTTTATCAAGAGACCCAGTACTTC. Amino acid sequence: CASSLYPTPLYQETQYF.

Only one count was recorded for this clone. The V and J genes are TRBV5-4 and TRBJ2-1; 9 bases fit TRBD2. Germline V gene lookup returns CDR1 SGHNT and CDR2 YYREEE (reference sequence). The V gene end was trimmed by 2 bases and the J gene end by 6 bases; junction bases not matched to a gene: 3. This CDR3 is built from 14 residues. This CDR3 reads CASSLAGGFNEQFF. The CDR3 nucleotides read TGTGCCAGCAGCTTAGCGGGGGGCTTCAATGAGCAGTTCTTC.

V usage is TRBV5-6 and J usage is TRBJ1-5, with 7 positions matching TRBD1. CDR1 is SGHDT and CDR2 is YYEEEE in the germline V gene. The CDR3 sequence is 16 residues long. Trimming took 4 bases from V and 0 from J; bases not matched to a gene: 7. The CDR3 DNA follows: TGTGCCAGCAGCATGGGACAGTGGGATAGCAATCAGCCCCAGCATTTT. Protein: CASSMGQWDSNQPQHF.

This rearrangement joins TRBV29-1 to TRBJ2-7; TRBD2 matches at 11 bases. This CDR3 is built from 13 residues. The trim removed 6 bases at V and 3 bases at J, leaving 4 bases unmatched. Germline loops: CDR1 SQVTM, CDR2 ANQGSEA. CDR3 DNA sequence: TGCAGCGTACGCGGGACTAGCGGCTACGAGCAGTACTTC. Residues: CSVRGTSGYEQYF.

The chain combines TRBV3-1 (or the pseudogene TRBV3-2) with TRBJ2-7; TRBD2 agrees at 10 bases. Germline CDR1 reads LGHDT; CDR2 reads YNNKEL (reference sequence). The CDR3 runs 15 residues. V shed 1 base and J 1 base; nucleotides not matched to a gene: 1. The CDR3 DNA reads TGTGCCAGCAGCCAAGGACTAGCGGGTTCCTACGAGCAGTACTTC. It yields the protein CASSQGLAGSYEQYF.

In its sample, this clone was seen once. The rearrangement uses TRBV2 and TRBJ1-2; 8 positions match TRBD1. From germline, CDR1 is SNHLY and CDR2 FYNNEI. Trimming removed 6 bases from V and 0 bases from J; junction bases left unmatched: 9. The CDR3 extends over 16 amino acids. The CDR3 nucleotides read TGTGCCAGCAGGCATGACAGGGGCGAAGCTAACTATGGCTACACCTTC. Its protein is CASRHDRGEANYGYTF.